The 15 T cell receptor beta chains reported below all come from one sample, sequenced in a study of shared clonotypes between healthy human individuals. The data were produced by immunoSEQ multiplex PCR, yet TCRdb's version contains in-frame clones alone and is incomplete. The table shows hundreds of thousands of clones, with 96% occurring only once. Material for sequencing was naive CD4+ T cells sorted from blood. Specified subset: CD45RA+ positively selected. The source is a woman aged 30 to 39 in good health.

J is TRBJ2-7 and V is TRBV6-1; TRBD1 aligns across 7 bases. CDR3 length equals 15 residues. The V gene's germline CDR1 is MNHNS and CDR2 SASEGT. The ends lost 7 bases at V and 0 bases at J; junction bases unmatched: 9. The CDR3 DNA reads TGTGCCAGCACCCCACAGGGGAAGAGCTCCTACGAGCAGTACTTC. As protein: CASTPQGKSSYEQYF.

This clone appeared once. The chain employs TRBV28 and TRBJ2-1; D possibly corresponds to TRBD2 (6 bases). This CDR3 has 14 residues. Germline CDR1 is MDHEN and CDR2 is SYDVKM. Between the trimmed V and J ends, which lost 7 bases and 0 bases, there was a span of 10 bases. This CDR3 reads CASTRGSSYNEQFF. CDR3 sequence (DNA): TGTGCCAGCACTCGGGGGAGCTCCTACAATGAGCAGTTCTTC.

The CDR3 is CASRHTSGGYEQYF. The CDR3 bases are TGTGCCAGCAGGCATACTAGCGGCGGCTACGAGCAGTACTTC. This sequence joins TRBV7-2 and TRBJ2-7, with 8 bases matching TRBD2. J lost 3 bases, V lost 6 bases, and 7 bases had no gene match. Looked up from germline, CDR1 is SGHTA and CDR2 is FQGNSA. The CDR3 loop spans 14 amino acids.

The J gene is TRBJ1-2, the V gene TRBV5-4; D is unclear. V dropped 1 base and J dropped 2 bases, with 9 bases sitting between them. Germline assignment: CDR1 SGHNT and CDR2 YYREEE (reference sequence). This CDR3 has 14 residues. The CDR3 DNA sequence: TGTGCCAGCAGCTTGTCTCCCTGGAACTATGGCTACACCTTC. The encoded protein is CASSLSPWNYGYTF.

V gene TRBV25-1 combines with J gene TRBJ1-1, with 9 nucleotides matching TRBD1. The junction had 5 bases not matched to a gene; V was cut back by 5 bases and J by 1 base. Germline-derived CDR1 and CDR2 are MGHDK and SYGVNS. CDR3 size: 15 residues. The CDR3 nucleotides read TGTGCCAGCAGTAAAAGGGACAGGGCGAACACTGAAGCTTTCTTT. Translating it yields CASSKRDRANTEAFF.

The CDR3 protein is CASSWNRGLNEKLFF. For the CDR3, the DNA is TGTGCCAGCAGTTGGAACAGGGGGCTTAATGAAAAACTGTTTTTT. The rearrangement links TRBV2 to TRBJ1-4; 9 bases are shared with TRBD1. Germline V CDR1 and CDR2: SNHLY, FYNNEI. The CDR3 is made up of 15 amino acids. The ends lost 5 bases at V and 4 bases at J; junction bases unmatched: 5.

The genes are TRBV28 and TRBJ2-7, with 9 positions matching TRBD1. V was clipped by 5 bases and J by 3 bases; unmatched bases: 5. There are 14 residues in the CDR3. From germline, CDR1 is MDHEN and CDR2 SYDVKM. The CDR3 reads CASSRTGVIYEQYF. The DNA for the CDR3 is TGTGCCAGCAGTAGGACAGGGGTGATCTACGAGCAGTACTTC.

This chain links TRBV7-9 with TRBJ1-2; no definite D call. V lost 5 bases and J 2 bases, leaving 12 bases between the germline ends. The CDR3 length is 14 residues. CDR1 is SEHNR, CDR2 FQNEAQ, per germline (reference sequence). The CDR3 spells CASSPGVSNYGYTF. The CDR3 DNA follows: TGTGCCAGCAGCCCCGGAGTTTCCAACTATGGCTACACCTTC.

This clone has only one observation. The chain couples TRBV2 to TRBJ2-3; D remains unclear. Trimming took 10 bases from V and 5 from J, leaving 13 bases between them. Germline assignment: CDR1 SNHLY and CDR2 FYNNEI. The CDR3 runs to 12 residues. Here the CDR3 reads CAKKQPRDTQYF. The CDR3 region has the DNA TGTGCCAAAAAGCAGCCGAGAGATACGCAGTATTTT.

The rearrangement joins TRBV7-9 to TRBJ2-7; 13 bases agree with TRBD2. Germline CDR1 and CDR2: SEHNR and FQNEAQ (reference sequence). CDR3 size: 19 residues. J lost 2 bases, V lost 4 bases, and 14 bases had no gene match. CDR3 nucleotide sequence: TGTGCCAGCAGCTCCCCGCAAATCAGACTAGCGGGAGGCGCCTACGAGCAGTACTTC. Residues: CASSSPQIRLAGGAYEQYF.

The chain employs TRBV18 and TRBJ2-2; the D is unclear. The CDR3 contains 18 residues. The V gene's germline CDR1 is KGHSH and CDR2 LQKENI. Trimming shortened V by 1 base and J by 4 bases, and 19 bases separated the two germline ends. CDR3 residues: CASSPRAYLFRRTGELFF. The DNA for the CDR3 is TGTGCCAGCTCACCACGGGCCTATCTTTTTAGACGCACCGGGGAGCTGTTTTTT.

The chain links TRBV4-1 to TRBJ1-4; tentative D call: TRBD1 (5 bases). Germline V CDR1 and CDR2: MGHRA, YSYEKL. With 0 bases removed from V and 7 bases from J, the gap between germline ends came to 9 bases. The CDR3 extends over 14 amino acids. CDR3 sequence reads: CASSQESRAEKLFF. The CDR3 DNA sequence: TGCGCCAGCAGCCAAGAATCCAGGGCTGAAAAACTGTTTTTT.

The gene calls are TRBV4-1 and TRBJ1-6; possible D gene TRBD1, 5 bases. The CDR3 spans 15 residues. Trimming removed 5 bases at V and 4 bases at J, with 12 bases between. The germline V gene has CDR1 MGHRA and CDR2 YSYEKL. CDR3 in amino acids: CASSSTGIYNSPLHF. The DNA for the CDR3 is TGCGCCAGCAGCTCTACAGGAATTTATAATTCACCCCTCCACTTT.

The V and J genes are TRBV6-1 and TRBJ1-1, with D possibly being TRBD1 (6 bases). The V gene's germline CDR1 is MNHNS and CDR2 SASEGT. V lost 7 bases to trimming and J lost 0 bases, with 9 bases between them. The CDR3 contains 13 residues. CDR3 amino acids: CASTGQMNTEAFF. The CDR3 region has the DNA TGTGCCAGCACCGGACAGATGAACACTGAAGCTTTCTTT.

The V and J genes are TRBV30 and TRBJ2-1, with no clear D. The CDR3 contains 11 residues. The germline gives CDR1 GTSNPN, CDR2 SVGIG (reference sequence). Trimming pared 5 bases from V and 7 bases from J, leaving 9 bases between. CDR3 amino acids: CAWVRRNEQFF. CDR3 in DNA: TGTGCCTGGGTTAGGAGAAATGAGCAGTTCTTC.